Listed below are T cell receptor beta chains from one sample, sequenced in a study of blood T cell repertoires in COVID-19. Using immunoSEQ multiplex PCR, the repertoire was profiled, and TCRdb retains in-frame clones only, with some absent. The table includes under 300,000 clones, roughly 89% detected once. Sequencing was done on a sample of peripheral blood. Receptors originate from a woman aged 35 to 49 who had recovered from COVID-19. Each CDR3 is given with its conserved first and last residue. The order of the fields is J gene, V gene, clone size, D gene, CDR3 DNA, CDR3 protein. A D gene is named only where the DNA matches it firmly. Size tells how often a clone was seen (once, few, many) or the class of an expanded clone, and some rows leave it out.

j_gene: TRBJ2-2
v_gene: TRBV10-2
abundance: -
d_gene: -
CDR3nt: TGCGCCAGCATGGTGGGCAGGGCCAACACCGGGGAGCTGTTTTTT
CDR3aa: CASMVGRANTGELFF

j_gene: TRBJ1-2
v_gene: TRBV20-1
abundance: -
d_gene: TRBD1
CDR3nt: TGCAGTGCTTCAGGGGGTTGGGGCTACACCTTC
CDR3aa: CSASGGWGYTF

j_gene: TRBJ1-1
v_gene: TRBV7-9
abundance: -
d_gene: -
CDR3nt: TGTGCCAGCAGTTGGGGGCGGTCCCTGCGCCCGAACACTGAAGCTTTCTTT
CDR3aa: CASSWGRSLRPNTEAFF

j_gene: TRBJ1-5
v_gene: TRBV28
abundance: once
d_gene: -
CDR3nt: TGTGCCAGCAGCCGGGATAGCAATCAGCCCCAGCATTTT
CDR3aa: CASSRDSNQPQHF

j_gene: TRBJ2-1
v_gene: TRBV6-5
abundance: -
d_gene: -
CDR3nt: TGTGCCAGCAGAAGGGACACCCGGGAGCAGTTCTTC
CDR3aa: CASRRDTREQFF

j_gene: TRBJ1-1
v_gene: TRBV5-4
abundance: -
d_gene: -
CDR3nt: TGTGCCAGCAGCCAGACAGGCGAAAACACTGAAGCTTTCTTT
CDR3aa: CASSQTGENTEAFF

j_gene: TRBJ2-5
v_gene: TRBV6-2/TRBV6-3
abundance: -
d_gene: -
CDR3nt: TGTGCCAGCAGTTTACGGCCTAGCGAAGGGACCCAGTACTTC
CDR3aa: CASSLRPSEGTQYF

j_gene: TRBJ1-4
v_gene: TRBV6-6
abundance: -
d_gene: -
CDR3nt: TGTGCCAGCAGCTCCAGTGGAACCGGGGATGAAAAACTGTTTTTT
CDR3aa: CASSSSGTGDEKLFF

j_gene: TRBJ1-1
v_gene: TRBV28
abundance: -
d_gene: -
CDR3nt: TGTGCCAGCAGTCTAAATAAGCCCGAAGCTTTCTTT
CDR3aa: CASSLNKPEAFF

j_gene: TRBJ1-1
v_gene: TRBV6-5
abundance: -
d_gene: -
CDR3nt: TGTGCCAGCAGTTACAGGGAGGTGGACACTGAAGCTTTCTTT
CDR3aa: CASSYREVDTEAFF

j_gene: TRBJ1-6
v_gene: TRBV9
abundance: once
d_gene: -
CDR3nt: TGTGCCAGCAGCGAACGCCCGGGGGACCTTAATTCACCCCTCCACTTT
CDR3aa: CASSERPGDLNSPLHF

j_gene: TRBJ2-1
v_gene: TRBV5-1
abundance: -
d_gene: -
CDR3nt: TGCGCCAGCAGCTTGGTTCAGGGCCCTTACAATGAGCAGTTCTTC
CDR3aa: CASSLVQGPYNEQFF

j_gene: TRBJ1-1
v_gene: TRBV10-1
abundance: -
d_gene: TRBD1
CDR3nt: TGCGCCAGCAGTGAGTTACCAGGGGGGAACACTGAAGCTTTCTTT
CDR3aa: CASSELPGGNTEAFF

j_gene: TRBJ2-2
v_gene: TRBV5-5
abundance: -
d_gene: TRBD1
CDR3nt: TGTGCCAGCAGCATCAAGGGGGCCACCGGGGAGCTGTTTTTT
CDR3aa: CASSIKGATGELFF

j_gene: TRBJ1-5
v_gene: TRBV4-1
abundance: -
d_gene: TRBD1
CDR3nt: TGCGCCAGCAGCCAAGTAACAGGGGTCGGCCAGCCCCAGCATTTT
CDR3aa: CASSQVTGVGQPQHF

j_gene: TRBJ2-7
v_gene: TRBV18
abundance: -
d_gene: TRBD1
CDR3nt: TGTGCCAGCTCACCCCAACCTATTGGGACAGGGGGTGAGCAGTACTTC
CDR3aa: CASSPQPIGTGGEQYF

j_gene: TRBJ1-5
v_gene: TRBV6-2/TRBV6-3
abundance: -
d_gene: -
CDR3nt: TGTGCCAGCAGTTACCCCCGTAACAGAAATCAGCCCCAGCATTTT
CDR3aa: CASSYPRNRNQPQHF

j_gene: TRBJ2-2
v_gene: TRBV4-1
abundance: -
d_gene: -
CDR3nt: TGCGCCAGCAGCCAAGATTACAGGGGGGGGTCCGGGGAGCTGTTTTTT
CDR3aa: CASSQDYRGGSGELFF

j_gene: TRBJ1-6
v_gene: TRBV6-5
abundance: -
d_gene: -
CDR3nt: TGTGCCAGCAAGATACAGGGACCTACGAATTCACCCCTCCACTTT
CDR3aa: CASKIQGPTNSPLHF

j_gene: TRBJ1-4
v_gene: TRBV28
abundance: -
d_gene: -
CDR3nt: TGTGCCAGCAGGACTGGCGTTAATGAAAAACTGTTTTTT
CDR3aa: CASRTGVNEKLFF

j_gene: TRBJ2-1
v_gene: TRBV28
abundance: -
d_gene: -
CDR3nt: TGTGCCAGCAGTTTTCTGGAGTCAGGGTGGGGAAATGAGCAGTTCTTC
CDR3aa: CASSFLESGWGNEQFF

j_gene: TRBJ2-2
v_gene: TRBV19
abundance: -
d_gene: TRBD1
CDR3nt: TGTGCCAGTAGTATGTTTGGGACAGGGGCGGTCGGGGAGCTGTTTTTT
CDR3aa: CASSMFGTGAVGELFF

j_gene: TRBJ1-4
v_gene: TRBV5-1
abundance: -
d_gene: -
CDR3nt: TGCGCCAGCAGCTTGTACGGGGGGGAACTGTTTTTT
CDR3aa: CASSLYGGELFF

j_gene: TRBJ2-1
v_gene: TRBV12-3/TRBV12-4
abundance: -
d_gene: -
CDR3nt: TGTGCCAGCAGTCATCGGGTCGATGAGCAGTTCTTC
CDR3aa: CASSHRVDEQFF

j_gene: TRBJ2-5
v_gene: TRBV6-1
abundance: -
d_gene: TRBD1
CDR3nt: TGTGCCAGCAGAGAACTCCCGGGACAGGGGAAAGAGACCCAGTACTTC
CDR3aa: CASRELPGQGKETQYF

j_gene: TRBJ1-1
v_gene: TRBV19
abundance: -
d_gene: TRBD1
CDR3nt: TGTGCCAGTAGCCTCGACAGGGTTGGGGCTTTCTTT
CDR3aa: CASSLDRVGAFF

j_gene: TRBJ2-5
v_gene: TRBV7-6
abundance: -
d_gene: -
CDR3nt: TGTGCCAGCAGCCCGTACCAAGAGACCCAGTACTTC
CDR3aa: CASSPYQETQYF

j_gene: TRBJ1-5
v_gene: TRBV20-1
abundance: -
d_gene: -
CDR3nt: TGCAGTGCTAGTCCGGGGGGGTTGTATCAGCCCCAGCATTTT
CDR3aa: CSASPGGLYQPQHF

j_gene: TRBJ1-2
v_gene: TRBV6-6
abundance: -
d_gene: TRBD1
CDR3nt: TGTGCCAGCACCCCCGACAGGGAAGCTGGCTACACCTTC
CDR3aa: CASTPDREAGYTF